The 25 T cell receptor beta chains below all came from one sample that was sequenced in a study of cytomegalovirus exposure and HLA in healthy donors listed by TCRdb under 2017. Library generation was performed with the immunoSEQ multiplex PCR assay. What TCRdb holds here is the immuneACCESS table cut down to in-frame rearrangements. Part of the clones is not present; checked against another copy, under half of the missing clones reflect an unresolved V gene, and the others are unexplained. The sample has about 160,000 clones on record, approximately 96% of them singletons. The ten largest clones add up to 0.8% to 1% of the sample. The sequenced sample was PBMCs. These receptors were collected from a woman under 30 in good health and CMV-seronegative.

The genes are TRBV27 and TRBJ2-5; D may be TRBD2 (7 bases). V lost 5 bases and J 0 bases, leaving 13 bases between the germline ends. The length of the CDR3 is 15 residues. Germline lookup yields CDR1 MNHEY and CDR2 SMNVEV (reference sequence). The CDR3: CASSTNGGHQETQYF. As DNA, the CDR3 is TGTGCCAGCAGTACAAACGGGGGGCACCAAGAGACCCAGTACTTC.

The chain uses TRBV5-6 and TRBJ2-3, with TRBD2 as a possible D gene (5 bases). The germline gives CDR1 SGHDT, CDR2 YYEEEE. This CDR3 is 13 amino acids long. V lost 4 bases to trimming and J lost 4 bases, with 10 bases between them. The CDR3 bases are TGTGCCAGCAGCCGTACTAGGGCAGATACGCAGTATTTT. This translates into CASSRTRADTQYF.

This clone was recorded once. This chain uses TRBV6-6 with TRBJ2-7, with 8 bases that match TRBD1. CDR1 and CDR2 from the germline V gene are MNHNY and SVGAGI (reference sequence). This CDR3 region has 15 residues. J lost 0 bases, V lost 7 bases, and 8 bases had no gene match. The CDR3 DNA reads as TGTGCCAGCAAAATAGGACAGGGAAGCTCCTACGAGCAGTACTTC. Translation gives CASKIGQGSSYEQYF.

The V and J genes are TRBV18 and TRBJ2-3; 9 bases are shared with TRBD2. CDR3 length: 19 amino acids. V lost 2 bases, J lost 1 base, and 13 bases stayed unmatched. The germline gives CDR1 KGHSH, CDR2 LQKENI. Here the CDR3 DNA reads TGTGCCAGCTCACCATCTTTAGCGGGGGCCATGTCTGGCACAGATACGCAGTATTTT. Translated: CASSPSLAGAMSGTDTQYF.

With regard to this clone: Germline and junction disagree at one end, which may indicate a read error. This sequence joins TRBV7-7 and TRBJ2-1; D is possibly TRBD1 (6 bases). The CDR3 has 13 amino acids. The germline CDR1 and CDR2 sequences are SSHAT and FNYEAQ (reference sequence). The CDR3 nucleotides are TGTGCTAGCAGCCTAGACAGGTACAATGAGCAGTTCTTC. It is translated as CASSLDRYNEQFF.

The chain carries TRBV9 and TRBJ2-1; weak D call: TRBD2 (7 bases). V shed 3 bases and J shed 8 bases, with 18 bases lying between them. The CDR3 totals 15 residues. CDR1 and CDR2 (germline): SGDLS, YYNGEE. This CDR3 is CASSEAGASGHEQFF. In DNA, the CDR3 is TGTGCCAGCAGCGAGGCGGGGGCCTCTGGGCATGAGCAGTTCTTC.

The chain has TRBV7-9 and TRBJ1-3; the match to TRBD1 covers 8 bases. This CDR3 spans 15 amino acids. Germline V gene data show CDR1 as SEHNR and CDR2 as FQNEAQ (reference sequence). V lost 3 bases to trimming and J lost 1 base; unmatched junction nucleotides: 2. CDR3 protein: CASSFRTGSGNTIYF. The CDR3 nucleotides are TGTGCCAGCAGCTTTCGGACAGGGTCTGGAAACACCATATATTTT.

The V gene is TRBV19, the J gene TRBJ1-1; D might be TRBD1 (5 bases). Germline CDR1 LNHDA, CDR2 SQIVND (reference sequence). The CDR3 is 13 residues long. Trimming pared 1 base from V and 5 bases from J, leaving 8 bases between. The DNA of the CDR3 is TGTGCCAGTAGTATAGTTGCAGGGACTGAAGCTTTCTTT. This sequence encodes CASSIVAGTEAFF.

This clone was seen just once. The chain carries TRBV6-5 and TRBJ1-5; D gene uncertain. Per the germline V gene, CDR1 is MNHEY and CDR2 is SVGAGI. V lost 5 bases and J 0 bases, leaving 11 bases between the germline ends. The CDR3 is 15 amino acids. The CDR3 loop reads CASSLRMYSNQPQHF. CDR3 nucleotides: TGTGCCAGCAGTCTCAGAATGTATAGCAATCAGCCCCAGCATTTT.

The gene calls are TRBV11-2 and TRBJ2-1; possibly TRBD1 for D (5 bases). CDR3 length equals 15 residues. The ends were cut back, 5 bases at V and 6 bases at J, with 17 bases in the middle. The germline V gene encodes CDR1 SGHAT and CDR2 FQNNGV. CDR3 DNA: TGTGCCAGCAGCCCCCAGGGTGGGGCCAGCAATGAGCAGTTCTTC. This codes for CASSPQGGASNEQFF. Combining the CDR3 with reference TRBV11-2 and TRBJ2-1 gives the whole variable domain EAGVAQSPRYKIIEKRQSVAFWCNPISGHATLYWYQQILGQGPKLLIQFQNNGVVDDSQLPKDRFSAERLKGVDSTLKIQPAKLEDSAVYLCASSPQGGASNEQFFGPGTRLTVL.

V gene TRBV4-3 combines with J gene TRBJ2-7; D possibly corresponds to TRBD1 (6 bases). Germline values: CDR1 LGHNA, CDR2 YSLEER. Deletions cut 0 bases from V and 2 bases from J, with 14 bases between. This CDR3 spans 16 amino acids. In DNA, the CDR3 is TGCGCCAGCAGCCAAGATAACCGACAGGTTACCTACGAGCAGTACTTC. Amino acid sequence: CASSQDNRQVTYEQYF.

The V call is TRBV7-9, the J call TRBJ2-7; TRBD1 agrees at 7 bases. The CDR3 is 13 residues long. CDR1 and CDR2 from the germline V gene are SEHNR and FQNEAQ (reference sequence). The J segment lost 6 bases and the V segment lost 4 bases, leaving 6 bases of the junction unmatched. DNA of the CDR3: TGTGCCAGCAGCTCGACAGGGATAGGCGAGCAGTACTTC. The encoded protein is CASSSTGIGEQYF.

This chain links TRBV15 with TRBJ1-4; 9 bases map to TRBD1. V lost 0 bases, J lost 10 bases, and 9 bases stayed unmatched. CDR3 length: 16 residues. Germline loops: CDR1 LNHNV, CDR2 YYDKDF (reference sequence). In nucleotides, the CDR3 is TGTGCCACCAGCAGAGATATTGGGACAGGGAGCGTAAAACTGTTTTTT. This translates into CATSRDIGTGSVKLFF. Filled out from reference TRBV15 and TRBJ1-4, the complete variable domain reads DAMVIQNPRYQVTQFGKPVTLSCSQTLNHNVMYWYQQKSSQAPKLLFHYYDKDFNNEADTPDNFQSRRPNTSFCFLDIRSPGLGDTAMYLCATSRDIGTGSVKLFFGSGTQLSVL.

The CDR3 here is CASSLGAGDTEAFF. The CDR3 DNA sequence: TGTGCCAGCAGCTTAGGCGCGGGGGACACTGAAGCTTTCTTT. The rearrangement joins TRBV5-4 to TRBJ1-1, with D possibly being TRBD1 (5 bases). Germline CDR1 is SGHNT and CDR2 is YYREEE (reference sequence). The CDR3 extends over 14 amino acids. V lost 2 bases, J lost 3 bases, and 11 bases lay in between. Using reference TRBV5-4 and TRBJ1-1 for the parts outside the CDR3, the full variable domain is ETGVTQSPTHLIKTRGQQVTLRCSSQSGHNTVSWYQQALGQGPQFIFQYYREEENGRGNFPPRFSGLQFPNYSSELNVNALELDDSALYLCASSLGAGDTEAFFGQGTRLTVV.

This clone was recorded only once. The V call is TRBV18, the J call TRBJ2-3, with D unclear. The CDR3 consists of 13 residues. Germline CDR1 is KGHSH and CDR2 is LQKENI. The ends were cut back, 5 bases at V and 2 bases at J, with 8 bases in the middle. The CDR3 region is CASSLVPTDTQYF. Here the CDR3 DNA reads TGTGCCAGCTCATTAGTCCCCACAGATACGCAGTATTTT.

The genes are TRBV7-9 and TRBJ2-7; weak D call: TRBD1 (5 bases). This CDR3 comprises 13 residues. V lost 3 bases to trimming and J lost 6 bases, with 12 bases between them. Germline V gene data show CDR1 as SEHNR and CDR2 as FQNEAQ (reference sequence). CDR3 in amino acids: CASSFEGRGEQYF. CDR3 in DNA: TGTGCCAGCAGCTTCGAAGGTAGGGGCGAGCAGTACTTC.

This sequence joins TRBV5-1 and TRBJ1-4; 7 positions match TRBD1. Trimming at V came to 3 bases and at J to 5 bases, leaving 4 bases not matched to a gene. Germline V gene sequence: CDR1 SGHRS, CDR2 YFSETQ. The CDR3 runs 14 residues. CDR3 sequence (DNA): TGCGCCAGCAGCTCCTTGACAGGGAATGAAAAACTGTTTTTT. Its protein is CASSSLTGNEKLFF.

The gene calls are TRBV6-5 and TRBJ2-2, with 8 bases that match TRBD2. The V gene end was trimmed by 8 bases and the J gene end by 6 bases; junction bases not matched to a gene: 5. The CDR3 extends over 13 amino acids. Germline V gene sequence: CDR1 MNHEY, CDR2 SVGAGI. The CDR3 DNA reads as TGTGCCAGCCGGGGGGGCTCCGCCGGGGAGCTGTTTTTT. Protein product: CASRGGSAGELFF.

This chain joins TRBV9 and TRBJ1-4, with a weak D call TRBD1 (5 bases). With 4 bases removed from V and 4 bases from J, the gap between germline ends came to 14 bases. The CDR3 totals 15 residues. Germline CDR1 is SGDLS and CDR2 is YYNGEE. The DNA for the CDR3 is TGTGCCAGCAGCACAGGAGGGAGAGATAATGAAAAACTGTTTTTT. This encodes CASSTGGRDNEKLFF.

This clone was seen a single time. This chain uses TRBV6-6 with TRBJ1-2; tentatively, D is TRBD1 (5 bases). The CDR3 is 13 residues long. Trimming left V 4 bases short and J 5 bases short, with 11 bases between. Germline-derived CDR1 and CDR2 are MNHNY and SVGAGI (reference sequence). CDR3 in amino acids: CASSLQETYGYTF. The CDR3 coding sequence is TGTGCCAGCAGTTTACAGGAAACGTATGGCTACACCTTC.

The V call is TRBV6-1, the J call TRBJ2-3, with TRBD2 identical over 10 bases. CDR1 is MNHNS and CDR2 is SASEGT in the germline V gene. The CDR3 loop spans 15 amino acids. The V gene end was trimmed by 10 bases and the J gene end by 2 bases; junction bases not matched to a gene: 9. The CDR3 loop reads CATQLAGAYTDTQYF. CDR3 sequence (DNA): TGTGCCACCCAGCTAGCGGGGGCCTACACAGATACGCAGTATTTT.

The rearrangement uses TRBV30 and TRBJ1-1; D gene ambiguous. V lost 3 bases, J lost 0 bases, and 5 bases lay in between. The CDR3 has 12 amino acids. Germline values: CDR1 GTSNPN, CDR2 SVGIG (reference sequence). The CDR3 sequence is CAWSQMNTEAFF. The CDR3 DNA reads TGTGCCTGGAGCCAAATGAACACTGAAGCTTTCTTT.

The rearrangement uses TRBV7-2 and TRBJ2-3, with TRBD2 matching over 10 bases. V lost 6 bases and J lost 3; bases outside the gene matches: 6. This CDR3 spans 15 amino acids. CDR1 is SGHTA and CDR2 is FQGNSA in the germline V gene. CDR3 DNA: TGTGCCAGCAGTATCTCAGCGGGGGGGACAGATACGCAGTATTTT. This gives the protein CASSISAGGTDTQYF. Supplemented by reference TRBV7-2 and TRBJ2-3, the full variable domain reads GAGVSQSPSNKVTEKGKDVELRCDPISGHTALYWYRQSLGQGLEFLIYFQGNSAPDKSGLPSDRFSAERTGGSVSTLTIQRTQQEDSAVYLCASSISAGGTDTQYFGPGTRLTVL.

CDR3 loop: CATAAQTTNEQFF. CDR3 sequence (DNA): TGTGCTACCGCGGCCCAGACCACGAATGAGCAGTTCTTC. The V gene is TRBV7-7, the J gene TRBJ2-1; D gene uncertain. Germline lookup yields CDR1 SSHAT and CDR2 FNYEAQ (reference sequence). This CDR3 region has 13 residues.

The chain combines TRBV7-9 with TRBJ2-7; perhaps TRBD2 as D (7 bases). Germline V gene sequence: CDR1 SEHNR, CDR2 FQNEAQ (reference sequence). V was shortened by 4 bases and J by 2 bases, with 27 bases between the two germline ends. The CDR3 has 19 residues. CDR3 sequence reads: CASSSRDGGRGVGAYEQYF. CDR3 DNA sequence: TGTGCCAGCAGCTCCAGGGACGGGGGCCGGGGGGTTGGAGCCTACGAGCAGTACTTC.